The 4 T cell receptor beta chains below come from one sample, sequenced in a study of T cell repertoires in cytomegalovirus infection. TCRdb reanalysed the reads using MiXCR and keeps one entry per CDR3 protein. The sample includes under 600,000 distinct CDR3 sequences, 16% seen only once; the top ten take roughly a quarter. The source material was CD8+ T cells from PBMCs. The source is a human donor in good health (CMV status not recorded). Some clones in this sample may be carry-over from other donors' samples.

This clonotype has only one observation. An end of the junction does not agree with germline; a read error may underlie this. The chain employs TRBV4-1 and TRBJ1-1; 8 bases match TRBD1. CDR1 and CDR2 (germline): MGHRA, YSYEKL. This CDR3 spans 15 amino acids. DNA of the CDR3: TGTGCCAGAAGCCAAGATCACACAGGGGGGACTGAAGCTTTCTTT. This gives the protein CARSQDHTGGTEAFF.

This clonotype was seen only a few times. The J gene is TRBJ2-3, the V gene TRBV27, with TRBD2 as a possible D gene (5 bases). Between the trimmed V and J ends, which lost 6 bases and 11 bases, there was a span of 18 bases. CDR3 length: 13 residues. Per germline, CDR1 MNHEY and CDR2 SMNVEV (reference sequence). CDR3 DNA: TGTGCCAGCAGCTTTCGGGGAAGGGTCGGGCAGTATTTT. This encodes CASSFRGRVGQYF.

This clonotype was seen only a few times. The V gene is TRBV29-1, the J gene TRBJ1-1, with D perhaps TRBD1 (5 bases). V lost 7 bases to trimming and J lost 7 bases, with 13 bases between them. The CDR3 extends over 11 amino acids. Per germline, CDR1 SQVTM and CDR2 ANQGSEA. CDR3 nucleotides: TGCAGCGGTGGCAGGGCTGGTGAAGCTTTCTTT. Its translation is CSGGRAGEAFF. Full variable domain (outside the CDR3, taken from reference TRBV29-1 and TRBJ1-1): SAVISQKPSRDICQRGTSLTIQCQVDSQVTMMFWYRQQPGQSLTLIATANQGSEATYESGFVIDKFPISRPNLTFSTLTVSNMSPEDSSIYLCSGGRAGEAFFGQGTRLTVV.

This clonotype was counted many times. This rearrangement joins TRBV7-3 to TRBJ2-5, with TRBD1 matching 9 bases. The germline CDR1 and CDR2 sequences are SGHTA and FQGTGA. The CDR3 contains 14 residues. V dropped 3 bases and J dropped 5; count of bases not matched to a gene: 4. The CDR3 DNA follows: TGTGCCAGCAGCTTGGGGACAGGGCCCGAGACCCAGTACTTC. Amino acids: CASSLGTGPETQYF.